Listed below are T cell receptor beta chains from one sample, sequenced in a study of identifying expanded T cells in peripheral blood. Only in-frame clones appear in the TCRdb table, and some are missing; sequencing was by immunoSEQ multiplex PCR. The table has more than 80,000 clones, about 91% seen once; the top ten hold over 3%. The sample taken for sequencing was blood. The receptors come from a person aged 18 to 70 in good health. Both conserved end residues are part of each CDR3. A D gene is named only where the DNA matches it firmly. Size is stated for part of the rows, as once, few or many counts, or as a class when the clone is expanded.

TGTGCCAGCAGTTTACGGCCTAGCAATGAGCAGTTCTTC	CASSLRPSNEQFF	TRBJ2-1	TRBV27	13	NA	NA
TGTGCCAGCAGCTTAGGACTAGCGGGGGGGCCGAGTTCCCACGAGCAGTACTTC	CASSLGLAGGPSSHEQYF	TRBJ2-7	TRBV9	18	NA	TRBD2
TGTGCCAGCTCACGGGACACGACAGGGACCTATGGCTACACCTTC	CASSRDTTGTYGYTF	TRBJ1-2	TRBV18	15	NA	TRBD1
TGTGCCAGCTCACGAGACGCGGGGGGTAGTGGACAGCCCCAGCATTTT	CASSRDAGGSGQPQHF	TRBJ1-5	TRBV18	16	once	NA
TGCAGCGTTACCCCCAGCGGGATGGGGACCGGGGAGCTGTTTTTT	CSVTPSGMGTGELFF	TRBJ2-2	TRBV29-1	15	NA	TRBD2
TGCGCCAGCAGCCACGCATTGTATGGACAGGGCGAGGAAAAACTGTTTTTT	CASSHALYGQGEEKLFF	TRBJ1-4	TRBV4-1	17	NA	TRBD1
TGTGCCAGCAGTTATGGACCTCACGAAGCTTTCTTT	CASSYGPHEAFF	TRBJ1-1	TRBV6-5	12	NA	NA
TGTGCCAGCAGCGTGGACAGCCTCAACAATGAGCAGTTCTTC	CASSVDSLNNEQFF	TRBJ2-1	TRBV9	14	once	NA
TGTGCCAGCACCAAACACTCCGGGACAAACTATGGCTACACCTTC	CASTKHSGTNYGYTF	TRBJ1-2	TRBV28	15	once	NA
TGTGCCAGCAGCTTAACCACATTGGCGCTGGGGCAGTTCTTC	CASSLTTLALGQFF	TRBJ2-1	TRBV11-2	14	once	NA
TGTGCCAGCAGCCAAGATCGGACTAGCGGGAACTCCTACGAGCAGTACTTC	CASSQDRTSGNSYEQYF	TRBJ2-7	TRBV4-2	17	once	TRBD2
TGTGCCAGCAGCTTAATCGTGCGGACAGGGCTGGACGAGCAGTACTTC	CASSLIVRTGLDEQYF	TRBJ2-7	TRBV7-8	16	NA	TRBD1
TGTGCCAGCTCACCAGAGCGGGGTAGTGCCGAGCAGTACTTC	CASSPERGSAEQYF	TRBJ2-7	TRBV18	14	NA	TRBD2
TGTGCCAGCAGGACAGGACAGGGGGTAGTTCAGCCCCAGCATTTT	CASRTGQGVVQPQHF	TRBJ1-5	TRBV28	15	NA	TRBD1
TGTGCCAGCAGCTTAGATCTCAGTACAGATACGCAGTATTTT	CASSLDLSTDTQYF	TRBJ2-3	TRBV7-9	14	NA	NA
TGTGCCAGCAGACCCGGGACAGCCACCTACGAGCAGTACTTC	CASRPGTATYEQYF	TRBJ2-7	TRBV28	14	NA	TRBD1
TGTGCCAGCAGCCTGACAGGAAATCAGCCCCAGCATTTT	CASSLTGNQPQHF	TRBJ1-5	TRBV2	13	NA	NA
TGTGCCAGCAGCGTAGGGTCTGAGGGCGCTTTCTTT	CASSVGSEGAFF	TRBJ1-1	TRBV9	12	NA	NA
TGTGCCAGCAGTGAAGGTCAGGGTATGCTGATCGCGGGTGGCTACACCTTC	CASSEGQGMLIAGGYTF	TRBJ1-2	TRBV6-1	17	NA	NA
TGTGCCAGCAGTAAAGGCACAGGGGGGGCTGAAGCTTTCTTT	CASSKGTGGAEAFF	TRBJ1-1	TRBV2	14	NA	TRBD1
TGTGCCTGGAGTGTACCTGCAGGTCAAGAGACCCAGTACTTC	CAWSVPAGQETQYF	TRBJ2-5	TRBV30	14	once	NA
TGTGCCAGCAGTTGGGCTAGCGCTTCCTCCGGGGAGCTGTTTTTT	CASSWASASSGELFF	TRBJ2-2	TRBV6-5	15	few	NA
TGTGCCAGCAGCGAGACAGGGGAGTACAATCAGCCCCAGCATTTT	CASSETGEYNQPQHF	TRBJ1-5	TRBV28	15	NA	TRBD1
TGTGCCAGCAGTTACGGAGGGACTAAGCCTTACGAGCAGTACTTC	CASSYGGTKPYEQYF	TRBJ2-7	TRBV6-5	15	NA	TRBD2
TGTGCACTCCAAGGGACCTACAATGAGCAGTTCTTC	CALQGTYNEQFF	TRBJ2-1	TRBV30	12	NA	NA
TGCAGCGCAAGGGATGTTGGAAACACCATATATTTT	CSARDVGNTIYF	TRBJ1-3	TRBV29-1	12	medium-sized	NA
TGTGCCAGCAGCCACGGTTACAGCGGGGACAGGCGGTTTAAATTCTTC	CASSHGYSGDRRFKFF	TRBJ2-1	TRBV14	16	NA	NA
TGTGCCAGCAGCTTGGTGGGGGGTCCCACTTCACCCCTCCACTTT	CASSLVGGPTSPLHF	TRBJ1-6	TRBV11-2	15	NA	NA
TGTGCCAGCAGCTTCGGGACTAGTCCCAAAGAGACCCAGTACTTC	CASSFGTSPKETQYF	TRBJ2-5	TRBV9	15	NA	TRBD2
TGTGCCAGTAGTATTAAGATTAAGAGCACAGATACGCAGTATTTT	CASSIKIKSTDTQYF	TRBJ2-3	TRBV19	15	NA	NA
TGTGCCAGCAGCGGGCCTGGACCCTTTCCCCATGAGCAGTTCTTC	CASSGPGPFPHEQFF	TRBJ2-1	TRBV7-9	15	NA	NA
TGTGCCAGCAGTCTTCAGGACAGGGCCGGAAACACCATATATTTT	CASSLQDRAGNTIYF	TRBJ1-3	TRBV5-4	15	NA	TRBD1
TGTGCCAGCAGCTTGCCTAGGGCGGGGACGGAAGAGACCCAGTACTTC	CASSLPRAGTEETQYF	TRBJ2-5	TRBV5-4	16	NA	NA
TGTGCCACGACCCACGAGGGCACCGGGGCCAACGTCCTGACTTTC	CATTHEGTGANVLTF	TRBJ2-6	TRBV15	15	many	NA
TGCAGCGTTGGTATACGGGCCGGGGAGCTGTTTTTT	CSVGIRAGELFF	TRBJ2-2	TRBV29-1	12	once	NA
TGTGCCAGCAGTTTTCTTATGGGGGGAAATATAAGAGAGACCCAGTACTTC	CASSFLMGGNIRETQYF	TRBJ2-5	TRBV27	17	NA	NA
TGTGCTAGTGGGACAGGGGGCACAGATACGCAGTATTTT	CASGTGGTDTQYF	TRBJ2-3	TRBV12-5	13	once	TRBD1
TGTGCCAGCAGCCAAGAAGAGATCACTGAAGCTTTCTTT	CASSQEEITEAFF	TRBJ1-1	TRBV14	13	NA	NA
TGTGCCAGCAGCCTTTCTGACCCTGGGTACACCTTC	CASSLSDPGYTF	TRBJ1-2	TRBV2	12	NA	NA
TGTGCCAGCTCACCCCTCGAGGACACCATATATTTT	CASSPLEDTIYF	TRBJ1-3	TRBV18	12	NA	NA